The 2 T cell receptor beta chains in this list originate from one sample, sequenced in a study of blood T cell repertoires in COVID-19. Only in-frame clones appear in the TCRdb table, and some are missing; sequencing was by immunoSEQ multiplex PCR. Of around 320,000 clones in the sample, approximately 88% are singletons; the top ten hold 6.9%. Sequencing was performed on peripheral blood. The receptors originated from a woman in her 30s who had recovered from COVID-19.

The J gene is TRBJ2-7, the V gene TRBV12-5, with 9 bases matching TRBD1. The CDR3 runs to 13 residues. V shed 5 bases, J shed 7 bases, and the junction held 6 bases outside the gene matches. Looked up from germline, CDR1 is LGHNT and CDR2 is FRNRAP. The DNA for the CDR3 is TGTGCTAGTGGTCACGGACAGGGGCGGGAGCAGTACTTC. Protein sequence: CASGHGQGREQYF.

The chain links TRBV7-9 to TRBJ1-2; a possible D gene is TRBD1 (5 bases). Germline V CDR1 and CDR2: SEHNR, FQNEAQ (reference sequence). CDR3 length: 11 amino acids. Trimming stripped 5 bases from V and 8 bases from J, with 9 bases between. The CDR3 here is CASSEQDGYTF. DNA for the CDR3: TGTGCCAGCAGCGAACAGGACGGCTACACCTTC.